Described below is a single TCR beta chain sequence and its context. These data are taken from a study of T cell changes during pregnancy in multiple sclerosis. Germline V gene sequence: CDR1 GTSNPN, CDR2 SVGIG (reference sequence). CDR3 length: 17 residues. Trimming took 0 bases from V and 1 from J; bases not matched to a gene: 5. Some clones are missing from TCRdb's copy, which holds only in-frame ones; the method was immunoSEQ multiplex PCR. The data contain tens of thousands of clones, about 89% of them singletons. The sequence was collected from a female donor in good health, enrolled as a control in a pregnancy study. The sample here was peripheral blood, taken in the first trimester of pregnancy. The chain is built from TRBV30 and TRBJ2-6, with 8 bases matching TRBD1. The CDR3 here is CAWSVAGGASGANVLTF. In DNA, the CDR3 is TGTGCCTGGAGTGTTGCAGGGGGCGCTTCTGGGGCCAACGTCCTGACTTTC.